One and the same sample provided the 29 T cell receptor beta chains below, sequenced in a study of spatial heterogeneity in lung cancer (dated by TCRdb to about 2019). The meaning of the sample's time point label: sample taken at primary tumor resection. These TCRs' antigens remain unknown. General study outcomes and caveats: A correlation was observed between the number of expanded intratumoral alpha and beta TCRs and the tumor nonsynonymous mutation count.

Library preparation was by 5' RACE. The listed sequencing device is NextSeq 500. The raw public reads went through TCRdb reprocessing: fastp at Q25, MiXCR clone calling, in-frame beta chains kept. Each CDR3 protein gets just one entry, which takes the most common genes and DNA from the rows behind it. Counted in this sample were several thousand distinct CDR3 sequences; roughly 8.6% of them appeared once. Of the sample, about 15% falls within the top ten clones. The material was lung tumor tissue, obtained at surgery. The receptors derive from a male donor with early-stage non-small cell lung cancer.

This clonotype rates as medium-sized. CDR3 amino acids: CASSQENFREQYF. The CDR3 nucleotides read TGCGCCAGCAGCCAAGAAAACTTCCGCGAGCAGTACTTC. This rearrangement joins TRBV4-3 to TRBJ2-7; D gene uncertain. The germline V gene has CDR1 LGHNA and CDR2 YSLEER. CDR3 size: 13 residues. The V end was cut by 0 bases, the J end by 6 bases, with 9 bases between.

There are many counts of this clonotype. This chain connects TRBV20-1 to TRBJ2-3; D not certain. Trimming stripped 5 bases from V and 1 base from J, with 7 bases between. CDR1 is DFQATT and CDR2 is SNEGSKA in the germline V gene (reference sequence). The CDR3 is 12 amino acids. This CDR3 reads CSARWGTDTQYF. In DNA, the CDR3 is TGCAGTGCTCGCTGGGGCACAGATACGCAGTATTTT.

V and J are TRBV10-3 and TRBJ2-5; D ambiguous. Trimming pared 2 bases from V and 5 bases from J, leaving 9 bases between. Germline loops: CDR1 ENHRY, CDR2 SYGVKD. This CDR3 contains 13 residues. CDR3 nucleotides: TGTGCCATCAGTGAGGGCCTCCGGGAGACCCAGTACTTC. This translates into CAISEGLRETQYF.

This clonotype showed up just a few times. This chain connects TRBV29-1 to TRBJ2-7, with a tentative D call TRBD2 (6 bases). V lost 5 bases and J lost 8, with 19 bases in between. CDR1 and CDR2 (germline): SQVTM, ANQGSEA. CDR3 length equals 13 residues. The CDR3 sequence: CSVIGGTSGQQYF. In DNA form, the CDR3 reads TGCAGCGTTATTGGCGGGACCTCCGGGCAGCAGTACTTC.

A few counts support this clonotype. The chain recombines TRBV15 with TRBJ2-2; D assignment may be TRBD1 or TRBD2 (5 bases each). The V and J ends lost 6 bases and 5 bases respectively, with 13 bases between them. CDR1 is LNHNV, CDR2 YYDKDF, per germline (reference sequence). This CDR3 is built from 14 residues. The CDR3 coding sequence is TGTGCCACCAGATCCGGGACCACTACCGGGGAGCTGTTTTTT. This gives the protein CATRSGTTTGELFF.

J is TRBJ1-1 and V is TRBV5-1; D call uncertain. CDR1 is SGHRS and CDR2 is YFSETQ in the germline V gene. V was clipped by 4 bases and J by 5 bases, with 12 bases between them. The CDR3 spans 13 residues. CDR3 loop: CASSLRAETEAFF. In DNA, the CDR3 is TGCGCCAGCAGCCTGAGGGCAGAAACTGAAGCTTTCTTT.

This clonotype is labeled medium-sized. The chain employs TRBV5-4 and TRBJ1-4; possibly TRBD1 for D (5 bases). With 4 bases removed from V and 8 bases from J, the gap between germline ends came to 18 bases. Germline values: CDR1 SGHNT, CDR2 YYREEE (reference sequence). CDR3 length equals 15 residues. Written as DNA, the CDR3 is TGTGCCAGCAGCCCGGGGGGGACTTTTGGAGAAAAACTGTTTTTT. This gives the protein CASSPGGTFGEKLFF.

By sample fraction, this clonotype is medium-sized. This chain links TRBV28 with TRBJ1-6; 7 positions match TRBD1. Trimming took 3 bases from V and 6 from J; bases not matched to a gene: 11. This CDR3 is 17 amino acids long. In germline, CDR1 is MDHEN, CDR2 SYDVKM. CDR3 protein: CASSLPGEGTVNSPLHF. CDR3 bases: TGTGCCAGCAGTTTGCCCGGGGAAGGGACAGTTAATTCACCCCTCCACTTT. The whole variable domain, remainder taken from reference TRBV28 and TRBJ1-6, is DVKVTQSSRYLVKRTGEKVFLECVQDMDHENMFWYRQDPGLGLRLIYFSYDVKMKEKGDIPEGYSVSREKKERFSLILESASTNQTSMYLCASSLPGEGTVNSPLHFGNGTRLTVT.

Judged by abundance, this clonotype is medium-sized. The chain recombines TRBV2 with TRBJ2-3, with 7 bases matching TRBD2. Trimming removed 6 bases from V and 0 bases from J; junction bases left unmatched: 3. This CDR3 comprises 14 residues. Germline CDR1 is SNHLY and CDR2 is FYNNEI. This chain's CDR3 is CASRGGTSTDTQYF. The CDR3 DNA is TGTGCCAGCAGGGGGGGGACTAGCACAGATACGCAGTATTTT.

The chain uses TRBV12-3 or TRBV12-4 and TRBJ2-5; 7 nucleotides line up with TRBD1. Trimming cost V 6 bases and J 1 base; bases outside gene matches: 8. The CDR3 totals 15 residues. The DNA for the CDR3 is TGTGCCAGCAGCCTACCTACAGGGGCCCAAGAGACCCAGTACTTC. It is translated as CASSLPTGAQETQYF.

In its sample, this clonotype ranks as medium-sized. The J gene is TRBJ2-3, the V gene TRBV3-1; D uncertain. Per germline, CDR1 LGHDT and CDR2 YNNKEL (reference sequence). The CDR3 has 12 residues. V was clipped by 3 bases and J by 6 bases, with 7 bases between them. The CDR3, as DNA: TGTGCCAGCAGCCAGGGAAAGGATACGCAGTATTTT. Its protein is CASSQGKDTQYF.

By share, this clonotype counts as medium-sized (0.01 to 0.1%). The CDR3: CASSQDARGGAGTEAFF. The CDR3 DNA follows: TGCGCCAGCAGCCAAGATGCGCGAGGGGGCGCAGGCACTGAAGCTTTCTTT. The V gene is TRBV4-3, the J gene TRBJ1-1, with 7 positions matching TRBD1. Losses at the gene ends were 0 bases for V and 4 bases for J; bases not matched to a gene: 11. The germline CDR1 and CDR2 sequences are LGHNA and YSLEER. The CDR3 has 17 amino acids.

This clonotype is medium-sized in the sample. The V gene is TRBV2, the J gene TRBJ1-5, with 7 bases matching TRBD1. Losses at the gene ends were 10 bases for V and 1 base for J; bases not matched to a gene: 7. Germline V CDR1 and CDR2: SNHLY, FYNNEI. There are 14 residues in the CDR3. CDR3 residues: CATKDRASNQPQHF. CDR3 coding DNA: TGTGCCACCAAAGACAGGGCGAGCAATCAGCCCCAGCATTTT.

This clonotype rates as medium-sized (0.01 to 0.1%). The chain couples TRBV29-1 to TRBJ2-5; the D is unclear. This CDR3 comprises 13 residues. Germline V gene sequence: CDR1 SQVTM, CDR2 ANQGSEA. Trimming pared 7 bases from V and 4 bases from J, leaving 16 bases between. This CDR3 reads CSARTQIGETQYF. The CDR3 nucleotides are TGCAGCGCCAGAACCCAAATAGGAGAGACCCAGTACTTC.

This clonotype is labeled medium-sized. The gene calls are TRBV29-1 and TRBJ2-1; 9 nucleotides line up with TRBD1. The CDR3 spans 13 residues. V shed 4 bases, J shed 8 bases, and the junction held 6 bases outside the gene matches. Germline-derived CDR1 and CDR2 are SQVTM and ANQGSEA. CDR3 in amino acids: CSVAGQGIDEQFF. In DNA, the CDR3 is TGCAGCGTTGCCGGACAGGGGATCGATGAGCAGTTCTTC.

By share, this clonotype counts as medium-sized (0.01 to 0.1%). The genes are TRBV18 and TRBJ1-2; no clear D. CDR3 length: 13 residues. V shed 2 bases and J shed 6 bases, with 10 bases lying between them. The germline gives CDR1 KGHSH, CDR2 LQKENI. DNA for the CDR3: TGTGCCAGCTCACCAGATTCGGAACATGGCTACACCTTC. Residues: CASSPDSEHGYTF.

Relative to its sample, this clonotype is large. The rearrangement joins TRBV18 to TRBJ2-3; the match to TRBD1 covers 7 bases. CDR3 size: 16 residues. The J segment lost 3 bases and the V segment lost 3 bases, leaving 9 bases of the junction unmatched. From germline, CDR1 is KGHSH and CDR2 LQKENI. CDR3 in DNA: TGTGCCAGCTCACCGTCGGACAGGTGGACGACAGATACGCAGTATTTT. Encoded protein: CASSPSDRWTTDTQYF.

By frequency in the sample, this clonotype is medium-sized. This rearrangement joins TRBV7-9 to TRBJ2-4; TRBD2 agrees at 9 bases. This CDR3 contains 16 residues. Germline V gene lookup returns CDR1 SEHNR and CDR2 FQNEAQ (reference sequence). V was pared by 6 bases and J by 0 bases, with 6 bases of the junction left unmatched. The CDR3 protein is CASSRTSALAKNIQYF. The CDR3 bases are TGTGCCAGCAGTCGGACTAGCGCGCTAGCCAAAAACATTCAGTACTTC.

Ten or more counts support this clonotype. The rearrangement joins TRBV5-5 to TRBJ1-5; D call uncertain. Per germline, CDR1 SGHKS and CDR2 YYEKEE (reference sequence). The CDR3 is made up of 13 amino acids. V shed 1 base and J shed 3 bases, with 5 bases lying between them. This CDR3 reads CASSLQDNQPQHF. The CDR3 coding sequence is TGTGCCAGCAGCTTGCAGGACAATCAGCCCCAGCATTTT.

This clonotype has at least ten counts. The V gene is TRBV19, the J gene TRBJ1-1; D perhaps matches TRBD1 (5 bases). Germline V gives CDR1 LNHDA, CDR2 SQIVND (reference sequence). This CDR3 is built from 17 residues. The germline V and J ends were trimmed by 7 bases and 1 base, with 22 bases remaining between them. CDR3 in DNA: TGTGCCAGTACCGTGACGGCAGGTAGGGGATCGAACACTGAAGCTTTCTTT. It specifies CASTVTAGRGSNTEAFF.

This clonotype was seen repeatedly, ten times or more. This chain connects TRBV30 to TRBJ2-4; D gene ambiguous. The CDR3 is 13 residues long. Germline V CDR1 and CDR2: GTSNPN, SVGIG (reference sequence). V shed 0 bases and J shed 9 bases, with 12 bases lying between them. This chain's CDR3 is CAWSVGFLSIQYF. The CDR3 DNA reads as TGTGCCTGGAGTGTGGGGTTTCTAAGCATTCAGTACTTC.

By sample fraction, this clonotype is medium-sized. CDR3 region: CASSLMGSSTDTQYF. CDR3 nucleotides: TGTGCCAGCAGCCTCATGGGATCTAGCACAGATACGCAGTATTTT. The chain carries TRBV9 and TRBJ2-3; D unresolved. Trimming pared 4 bases from V and 0 bases from J, leaving 12 bases between. This CDR3 is 15 amino acids long. Germline-derived CDR1 and CDR2 are SGDLS and YYNGEE.

This clonotype ranks as medium-sized. In DNA, the CDR3 is TGTGCCAGCAGCCCCAGGGGGCGAGGGACTGAAGCTTTCTTT. This translates into CASSPRGRGTEAFF. V usage is TRBV13 and J usage is TRBJ1-1, with 8 bases identical to TRBD1. Trimming removed 5 bases from V and 5 bases from J; junction bases left unmatched: 7. The germline CDR1 and CDR2 sequences are PRHDT and FYEKMQ (reference sequence). The CDR3 runs 14 residues.

There are many counts of this clonotype. V gene TRBV19 combines with J gene TRBJ2-4; TRBD2 agrees at 13 bases. Per the germline V gene, CDR1 is LNHDA and CDR2 is SQIVND (reference sequence). The CDR3 consists of 14 residues. V lost 6 bases to trimming and J lost 8 bases; unmatched junction nucleotides: 4. The CDR3 coding sequence is TGTGCCAGTAGACCGGGACTAGCGGGATACATTCAGTACTTC. Amino acids: CASRPGLAGYIQYF. The complete variable domain, with remaining parts taken from reference TRBV19 and TRBJ2-4, reads DGGITQSPKYLFRKEGQNVTLSCEQNLNHDAMYWYRQDPGQGLRLIYYSQIVNDFQKGDIAEGYSVSREKKESFPLTVTSAQKNPTAFYLCASRPGLAGYIQYFGAGTRLSVL.

The table lists this clonotype with many counts. The chain uses TRBV19 and TRBJ2-5; a weak D match, TRBD2 (6 bases). Germline CDR1 and CDR2: LNHDA and SQIVND (reference sequence). V was clipped by 6 bases and J by 0 bases, with 20 bases between them. The CDR3 is 17 residues long. The DNA of the CDR3 is TGTGCCAGTAGCCCCCCCGTGCGGCGGGGATACCAAGAGACCCAGTACTTC. Translating it yields CASSPPVRRGYQETQYF.

This clonotype qualifies as medium-sized. The chain carries TRBV5-1 and TRBJ2-1; 9 bases align to TRBD2. Per the germline V gene, CDR1 is SGHRS and CDR2 is YFSETQ. Trimming removed 0 bases from V and 1 base from J; junction bases left unmatched: 8. The CDR3 contains 18 residues. CDR3 protein: CASSLGASGDKSYNEQFF. CDR3 coding DNA: TGCGCCAGCAGCTTGGGTGCTAGCGGGGACAAATCCTACAATGAGCAGTTCTTC.

The V and J genes are TRBV4-3 and TRBJ2-5; 12 bases line up with TRBD2. The CDR3 loop spans 17 amino acids. The germline gives CDR1 LGHNA, CDR2 YSLEER. V trimming: 1 base; J trimming: 5 bases; junction bases outside the gene matches: 8. CDR3 protein: CASSQGASGGAWETQYF. Here the CDR3 DNA reads TGCGCCAGCAGCCAAGGAGCTAGCGGGGGGGCTTGGGAGACCCAGTACTTC.

Comment on this clonotype: A read error may produce the germline difference seen at one junction end. This chain connects TRBV7-2 to TRBJ2-5, with no clear D. The CDR3 totals 12 residues. Per the germline V gene, CDR1 is SGHTA and CDR2 is FQGNSA. In nucleotides, the CDR3 is TGTGCCAACAGCTTAGCCAAAGAGACCCAGTACTTC. This encodes CANSLAKETQYF.

By share, this clonotype ranks as medium-sized (0.01 to 0.1%). The chain couples TRBV19 to TRBJ1-2; 7 bases match TRBD1. The CDR3 consists of 13 residues. Unmatched junction bases numbered 3, after V lost 2 bases and J lost 6 bases. Germline CDR1 LNHDA, CDR2 SQIVND (reference sequence). CDR3 nucleotide sequence: TGTGCCAGTAGTATAAGCGGACAGGATGGCTACACCTTC. This sequence encodes CASSISGQDGYTF.